This T cell receptor (beta chain) came from a study of T cell responses to AZD1222 COVID-19 vaccine. Study results and caveats: Repertoire collection took place solely once the T cell response had peaked.

CDR1 and CDR2 (germline): MRHNA, SNTAGT. The V gene lost 4 bases and the J gene lost 4 bases, with 10 bases spanning the gap. The CDR3 contains 13 residues. With regard to this clone: The antigen remains undetermined.

Produced via immunoSEQ multiplex PCR; TCRdb's table is partial and in-frame only. The sample has roughly 150,000 clones, about 90% seen once. This clonotype was obtained from an adult who received the AZD1222 COVID-19 vaccine. The chain employs TRBV6-4 and TRBJ1-1; D ambiguous. Specimen: peripheral blood, collected 28 days after the second AZD1222 dose. Here the CDR3 reads CASSAGWGTEAFF. The CDR3 nucleotides read TGTGCCAGCAGTGCCGGTTGGGGCACTGAAGCTTTCTTT.